Listed below are T cell receptor beta chains from one sample, sequenced in a study of cytomegalovirus exposure and HLA in healthy donors. The repertoire was sequenced with immunoSEQ multiplex PCR; TCRdb's copy has only in-frame clones and lacks some. The data contain 95,000 to 110,000 clones, more than 75% of them singletons. Sequencing was done on a sample of PBMCs. Receptors originate from a young man in good health and CMV-seropositive. The CDR3 runs from the conserved cysteine through the conserved F or W. D genes are given only for firm matches. Part of the rows lack a size; the others show once, few, many or a class for expanded clones.

TRBD1,TRBV5-4,NA,TRBJ2-7,TGTGCCAGCAGCCTAGACGGGACAGGGCTTAGCGAGCAGTACTTC,CASSLDGTGLSEQYF
TRBD1,TRBV5-4,few,TRBJ1-1,TGCGCCAGCAGCCTAGACAGGGGGCAAAACACTGAAGCTTTCTTT,CASSLDRGQNTEAFF
NA,TRBV7-9,NA,TRBJ1-5,TGTTCCAGCGTTCAGGGTGGGAGCAATCAGCCCCAGCATTTT,CSSVQGGSNQPQHF
NA,TRBV2,few,TRBJ1-5,TGTGCCAGCAGTGTCGCAGGACTTAGACAGCCCCAGCATTTT,CASSVAGLRQPQHF
NA,TRBV4-1,once,TRBJ1-2,TGCGCCAGCAGCCCAATGGGCAGGGACTATGGCTACACCTTC,CASSPMGRDYGYTF
NA,TRBV7-8,NA,TRBJ2-5,TGTGCCAGCAGCTTAGCCTTGGACTCAGTGCAAGAGACCCAGTACTTC,CASSLALDSVQETQYF
TRBD1,TRBV13,NA,TRBJ1-1,TGTGCCAGCAGCCAAACAGGGGGCAGGGGGAACACTGAAGCTTTCTTT,CASSQTGGRGNTEAFF
NA,TRBV6-5,once,TRBJ2-7,TGTGCCAGCAGTTCTCCGGGACAAACCTACGAGCAGTACTTC,CASSSPGQTYEQYF
NA,TRBV7-9,NA,TRBJ2-1,TGTGCCAGCAATCGTGCAGGGGCGGACAATGAGCAGTTCTTC,CASNRAGADNEQFF
NA,TRBV2,NA,TRBJ2-1,TGTGCCAGCAGTGAAGAGGCCCGGGCGCGGGGAGGTTACGTCTTC,CASSEEARARGGYVF
NA,TRBV6-5,NA,TRBJ1-3,TGTGCCATTACGAATAGCGCTGGAAACACCATATATTTT,CAITNSAGNTIYF
NA,TRBV7-9,NA,TRBJ1-1,TGTGCCAGCAGCCGGGGAGGGGTGAACACTGAAGCTTTCTTT,CASSRGGVNTEAFF
TRBD1,TRBV7-2,NA,TRBJ2-7,TGTGCCAGCAGCTTAGCCCCCTCCGGGACAGGGGTTTCGTACTTC,CASSLAPSGTGVSYF
TRBD1,TRBV5-4,NA,TRBJ2-7,TGTGCCAGCAGCTTAGACAGGGGAGTTTACGAGCAGTACTTC,CASSLDRGVYEQYF
TRBD2,TRBV6-4,NA,TRBJ2-2,TGTGCCAGCAGTGGAACTAGCGGGGGGGCGAACACCGGGGAGCTGTTTTTT,CASSGTSGGANTGELFF
NA,TRBV5-1,NA,TRBJ1-4,TGCGCCAGCAGCCCCCAGGGATCGACTAATGAAAAACTGTTTTTT,CASSPQGSTNEKLFF
TRBD1,TRBV6-4,NA,TRBJ2-1,TGTGCCAGCAGTTTGGGGACAGGGAATGAGCAGTTCTTC,CASSLGTGNEQFF
NA,TRBV7-9,NA,TRBJ1-2,TGTTCCAGCAGCTCCCTACCCTTGGCGGGGGGCGCCGACGGCTACACCTTC,CSSSSLPLAGGADGYTF
NA,TRBV2,few,TRBJ1-5,TGTGCCAGCAGGGGGGGGGATTATAGCAATCAGCCCCAGCATTTT,CASRGGDYSNQPQHF
NA,TRBV19,NA,TRBJ2-7,TGTGCCAGTACCAATACTTTGGGCGAGCAGTACTTC,CASTNTLGEQYF
TRBD1,TRBV6-5,NA,TRBJ1-2,TGTGCCAGCGCCCGGGACAGATACTATGGCTACACCTTC,CASARDRYYGYTF
TRBD1,TRBV7-9,NA,TRBJ1-1,TGTGCCAGCAGCGAGACAGGGGTGAACACTGAAGCTTTCTTT,CASSETGVNTEAFF
TRBD1,TRBV19,NA,TRBJ2-2,TGTGCCAGTAGTTCCAGACAGGGGGCGTTACTTTTAGTTACCGGGGAGCTGTTTTTT,CASSSRQGALLLVTGELFF
TRBD1,TRBV6-1,NA,TRBJ2-3,TGTGCCAGCAGTCCCGGACAGGTAGGGGATACGCAGTATTTT,CASSPGQVGDTQYF
TRBD2,TRBV4-2,NA,TRBJ2-5,TGTGCCAGCAGCCAAGCAGCGGGGCTTCAAGAGACCCAGTACTTC,CASSQAAGLQETQYF
NA,TRBV5-4,NA,TRBJ1-2,TGTGCCAGCAGCTCCGGGGGGGCTGCGTTGTATGGCTACACCTTC,CASSSGGAALYGYTF
NA,TRBV5-6,NA,TRBJ2-7,TGTGCCAGCAATATAGGAACTCCTAGGCACGAGCAGTACTTC,CASNIGTPRHEQYF
TRBD1,TRBV29-1,NA,TRBJ2-5,TGCAGCGTTGAAACAGGGGGCTTTGAGACCCAGTACTTC,CSVETGGFETQYF
TRBD2,TRBV2,few,TRBJ2-3,TGTGCCAGCAGCTTATGGACTAGCGGGGAAGATACGCAGTATTTT,CASSLWTSGEDTQYF
NA,TRBV9,NA,TRBJ2-1,TGTGCCAGCAGCGTAGTGCAGGGGCATGAGCAGTTCTTC,CASSVVQGHEQFF
TRBD2,TRBV9,NA,TRBJ2-1,TGTGCCAGCAGCGTAGGGCCAGCGGGGGGGCGAGAGTTCTTC,CASSVGPAGGREFF
TRBD1,TRBV18,NA,TRBJ2-7,TGTGCCAGCTCACGGGCGTCCGGGACAGGGTACGAGCAGTACTTC,CASSRASGTGYEQYF
NA,TRBV2,once,TRBJ1-5,TGTGCCAGCACGCTCCTCCAGGGAGGACAGCCCCAGCATTTT,CASTLLQGGQPQHF
NA,TRBV25-1,NA,TRBJ2-7,TGTGCCACCAGGCGGGAGCAGTACTTC,CATRREQYF
NA,TRBV28,NA,TRBJ1-6,TGTGCCAGCAACCCAGGGTATAATTCACCCCTCCACTTT,CASNPGYNSPLHF
NA,TRBV5-6,NA,TRBJ2-1,TGTGCCAGCAGCGTCCGGGGGGCGCCAGCCACCAATGAGCAGTTCTTC,CASSVRGAPATNEQFF
TRBD2,TRBV4-1,once,TRBJ2-5,TGCGCCAGCAGCCAAGAGGGAGTCGGGGGGGACCAAGAGACCCAGTACTTC,CASSQEGVGGDQETQYF
NA,TRBV2,once,TRBJ2-1,TGTGCCAGCGACGTCGGAGACAATGAGCAGTTCTTC,CASDVGDNEQFF
TRBD2,TRBV5-4,NA,TRBJ2-5,TGTGCCAGCAGCCCGCAGCGGGGGGGAGGGGAGACCCAGTACTTC,CASSPQRGGGETQYF
TRBD2,TRBV25-1,NA,TRBJ2-7,TGTGCCAGCAGTGCACCGGGACTAGCCGTTTACGAGCAGTACTTC,CASSAPGLAVYEQYF
TRBD1,TRBV6-5,NA,TRBJ2-2,TGTGCCAGCAGGGGGGGACAGGGCCCCGTAGGGGAGCTGTTTTTT,CASRGGQGPVGELFF
NA,TRBV6-1,NA,TRBJ1-2,TGTGCCAGCAGTGAGGGGGCCTATGGCTACACCTTC,CASSEGAYGYTF
NA,TRBV11-2,once,TRBJ1-1,TGTGCCAGCAGCCCCAAAACCGGACAGTACACTGAAGCTTTCTTT,CASSPKTGQYTEAFF
TRBD2,TRBV6-4,NA,TRBJ2-7,TGTGCCAGCGCGGGACTAGCGGGGATACCCTACGAGCAGTACTTC,CASAGLAGIPYEQYF
TRBD1,TRBV30,NA,TRBJ2-1,TGTGCCTGGAGTACCGGGACAGAACAGTTCTTC,CAWSTGTEQFF
NA,TRBV11-2,NA,TRBJ2-6,TGTGCCAGCAGCTCATCGATGGCGGGGGCCAACGGCCTGACTTTC,CASSSSMAGANGLTF
TRBD2,TRBV27,few,TRBJ2-1,TGTGCCAGCAGTTTATCAGCGGGGGGGCTTTACAATGAGCAGTTCTTC,CASSLSAGGLYNEQFF
NA,TRBV4-1,NA,TRBJ2-3,TGCGCCAGCAGCCAAGATCCGGGACTCACAGATACGCAGTATTTT,CASSQDPGLTDTQYF
TRBD1,TRBV18,NA,TRBJ1-1,TGTGCCAGCTCACCAGGACAGGGTGGGACTGAAGCTTTCTTT,CASSPGQGGTEAFF
TRBD1,TRBV5-1,NA,TRBJ2-5,TGCGCCAGCAGCTTCGAGGGGGCCGGGGAGACCCAGTACTTC,CASSFEGAGETQYF
TRBD1,TRBV5-6,NA,TRBJ2-5,TGTGCCAGCAGCTTTTATCAGGGGGCGGATGAGACCCAGTACTTC,CASSFYQGADETQYF
NA,TRBV19,few,TRBJ2-2,TGTGCCAGTAGTACCCGGAGGAGGAATAGGGTCGAACCCGGGGAGCTGTTTTTT,CASSTRRRNRVEPGELFF
NA,TRBV5-1,NA,TRBJ1-2,TGCGCCAGCAGCTTGGTAGGGGGATATGGCTACACCTTC,CASSLVGGYGYTF
TRBD1,TRBV5-1,few,TRBJ2-7,TGCGCCAGCAGCTCGAGGGGGGACAGGACGACCTACGAGCAGTACTTC,CASSSRGDRTTYEQYF
TRBD2,TRBV7-6,NA,TRBJ2-1,TGTGCCAGCAGCTGGCAACCTAGCGGGGGGGCCAATGAGCAGTTCTTC,CASSWQPSGGANEQFF
TRBD2,TRBV27,NA,TRBJ2-7,TGTGCCAGCAGTTTTGCGGGGGCCTACGAGCAGTACTTC,CASSFAGAYEQYF
TRBD2,TRBV2,once,TRBJ2-2,TGTGCCAGCAGAAAGAGACTAGCGGGGGAGAATACCGGGGAGCTGTTTTTT,CASRKRLAGENTGELFF
NA,TRBV7-9,NA,TRBJ1-1,TGTGCCAGCAGCTTTGACGGTATGGGCTTGGAAGCTTTCTTT,CASSFDGMGLEAFF